The rows below give T cell receptor beta chains drawn from one sample of a study of Ad26.COV2.S vaccination and SARS-CoV-2 variants. TCRdb's table, derived via immunoSEQ multiplex PCR, lists solely in-frame clones and lacks some. Of around 450,000 clones listed, 89% are singletons. Material: peripheral blood, obtained in a trial of Ad26.COV2.S vaccine versus placebo. The receptors here all came from a person aged 18-65 years who received the Ad26.COV2.S COVID-19 vaccine or a placebo. Each CDR3 is given with its conserved first and last residue.

CDR3 protein: CASSLQGYLGNTIYF
V gene: TRBV5-8

CDR3 protein: CASSPLTGELFF
V gene: TRBV3-1/TRBV3-2

CDR3 protein: CASLLRHTTGELFF
V gene: TRBV19

CDR3 protein: CASSLSGHYNEQFF
V gene: TRBV5-1

CDR3 protein: CASSQDQVRETQYF
V gene: TRBV4-3

CDR3 protein: CASSPERAQDLSAFF
V gene: TRBV4-2

CDR3 protein: CASSVERSLGGGPLHF
V gene: TRBV9

CDR3 protein: CASSLGGTGDYEQYF
V gene: TRBV11-1

CDR3 protein: CASLRGLAKNIQYF
V gene: TRBV2

CDR3 protein: CASSFNRDYYEQFF
V gene: TRBV7-6

CDR3 protein: CASSPNYGNQPQHF
V gene: TRBV9

CDR3 protein: CASSQEYLTSTEAFF
V gene: TRBV4-3

CDR3 protein: CASSPGTGNYGYTF
V gene: TRBV5-4

CDR3 protein: CASSPRTGTTNTGELFF
V gene: TRBV4-3

CDR3 protein: CASSQELPTAAQFF
V gene: TRBV3-1/TRBV3-2

CDR3 protein: CASSVAGGPTGELFF
V gene: TRBV9

CDR3 protein: CASSYLGIFYEQYF
V gene: TRBV6-2/TRBV6-3

CDR3 protein: CASSQVLASEDGYTF
V gene: TRBV14

CDR3 protein: CATSEPDGVNEKLFF
V gene: TRBV24-1

CDR3 protein: CASRRGLAVHGRVGTDTQYF
V gene: TRBV5-1

CDR3 protein: CASSLRTSGGSTDTQYF
V gene: TRBV4-2

CDR3 protein: CASNSIGPTGELFF
V gene: TRBV11-3